What follows is one T cell receptor beta chain and its context. Its antigen remains unidentified. The data derive from a study of PD-1 blockade in classical Hodgkin lymphoma. Study-level points and caveats: What caused the repertoire differences, perhaps disease activity or prior therapy, remains undefined. Newly diagnosed patients had baseline TCR diversity that was reportedly lower than that of healthy donors. Anyone who began nivolumab under 1 year after ASCT was excluded. By C4D1, CD4+ diversity increased significantly, especially in complete responders.

The protocol was immunoSEQ multiplex PCR, while the TCRdb copy is restricted to in-frame clones and leaves out a portion. Among 10,000 to 15,000 clones listed, about 79% were seen once. V lost 2 bases to trimming and J lost 0 bases, with 11 bases between them. This CDR3 has 16 amino acids. The germline V gene encodes CDR1 SNHLY and CDR2 FYNNEI. As for time point: cycle 4 day 1 (C4D1), after 6 weeks of nivolumab. Each and every patient relapsed after autologous stem cell transplantation, and patients got differing brentuximab vedotin exposure. The authors purified CD4+ T cells from thawed PBMCs by magnetic negative selection.

The chain has TRBV2 and TRBJ2-4; D remains unclear. Sample: CD4+ T cells from blood, taken before the fourth cycle of nivolumab. This sequence originates from a human donor with classical Hodgkin lymphoma. The CDR3 here is CASSEWAFLAKNIQYF. The DNA for the CDR3 is TGTGCCAGCAGTGAATGGGCTTTTCTAGCCAAAAACATTCAGTACTTC.